This paragraph covers one T cell receptor beta chain sequence. The germline gives CDR1 MNHEY, CDR2 SMNVEV (reference sequence). V lost 2 bases and J lost 6, with 8 bases in between. CDR3 length: 14 residues. These data come from a study of blood T cells in healthy people across ages. The authors ran a second PCR of roughly 7 to 11 cycles using a sample-barcoded 5' primer and a J-beta primer mix. TCRdb reanalysed the 5' RACE reads using MiXCR and keeps one entry per CDR3 protein. The sample yields around 1,100,000 distinct CDR3 sequences, 35% to 40% seen once. The receptor comes from a man between 18 and 35 years old in good health. The sequenced sample consisted of blood. J is TRBJ1-6 and V is TRBV27; D unclear. The CDR3 nucleotides read TGTGCCAGCAGTTTAGGTGGGATTAATTCACCCCTCCACTTT. Translation: CASSLGGINSPLHF.